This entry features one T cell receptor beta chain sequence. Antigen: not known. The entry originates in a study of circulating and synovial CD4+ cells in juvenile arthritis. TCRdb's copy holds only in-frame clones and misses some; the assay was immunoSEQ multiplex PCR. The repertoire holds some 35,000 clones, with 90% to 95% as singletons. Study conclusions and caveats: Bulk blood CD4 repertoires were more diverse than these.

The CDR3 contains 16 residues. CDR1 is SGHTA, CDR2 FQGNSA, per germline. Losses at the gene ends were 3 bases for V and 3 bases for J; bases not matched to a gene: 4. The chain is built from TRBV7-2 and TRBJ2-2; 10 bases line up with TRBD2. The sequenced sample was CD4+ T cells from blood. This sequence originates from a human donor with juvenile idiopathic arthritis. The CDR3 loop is CASSLGAGGHTGELFF. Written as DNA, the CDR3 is TGTGCCAGCAGCTTGGGAGCGGGGGGGCACACCGGGGAGCTGTTTTTT.